What follows are 4 T cell receptor beta chains derived from one specimen sequenced in a study of T cell responses to AZD1222 COVID-19 vaccine. The repertoire was sequenced with immunoSEQ multiplex PCR; TCRdb's copy has only in-frame clones and lacks some. The profile shows 80,000 to 90,000 clones, approximately 89% of them singletons. Sample: peripheral blood, taken on day 0 of AZD1222 vaccination. The receptor source for this set is an adult in good health.

This rearrangement joins TRBV4-2 to TRBJ1-3; no clear D gene. There are 15 residues in the CDR3. V lost 0 bases and J lost 7, with 13 bases in between. Germline CDR1 and CDR2: LGHNA and YNFKEQ. CDR3 amino acids: CASSQDRSPRNTIYF. CDR3 in DNA: TGTGCCAGCAGCCAAGATCGATCACCTAGGAACACCATATATTTT.

The rearrangement joins TRBV13 to TRBJ1-3; TRBD1 agrees at 10 bases. The CDR3 sequence is 17 residues long. Per germline, CDR1 PRHDT and CDR2 FYEKMQ (reference sequence). V was clipped by 3 bases and J by 1 base; unmatched bases: 6. The CDR3 region has the DNA TGTGCCAGCAGCTTTAGGACAGGGGGACTTTCTGGAAACACCATATATTTT. The encoded protein is CASSFRTGGLSGNTIYF.

This clone was detected once. The V call is TRBV18, the J call TRBJ1-5; no definite D call. Trimming pared 2 bases from V and 7 bases from J, leaving 15 bases between. The CDR3 is 15 residues long. The germline CDR1 and CDR2 sequences are KGHSH and LQKENI. CDR3 sequence (DNA): TGTGCCAGCTCACCAGTTGGGCCAGTGAAGCAGCCCCAGCATTTT. Amino acid sequence: CASSPVGPVKQPQHF.

J is TRBJ2-7 and V is TRBV5-4; 9 bases line up with TRBD1. The CDR3 loop spans 15 amino acids. Germline V CDR1 and CDR2: SGHNT, YYREEE (reference sequence). V lost 0 bases to trimming and J lost 6 bases; unmatched junction nucleotides: 7. CDR3 loop: CASSLGGTGLIEQYF. The CDR3 DNA is TGTGCCAGCAGCTTGGGGGGGACAGGGCTGATCGAGCAGTACTTC.